The next 29 T cell receptor beta chains were all read from a single sample in a study of cytomegalovirus exposure and HLA in healthy donors. In the PCR, 60 Vbeta and 13 Jbeta primers were used. Profiled with immunoSEQ multiplex PCR; TCRdb holds only in-frame clones, not every one. Among about 140,000 clones, about 84% were seen once, and the ten largest hold about 2.4%. The sequenced material came from PBMCs. These receptor sequences come from a woman under 30 in good health and CMV-seropositive.

The rearrangement uses TRBV5-1 and TRBJ2-7; tentatively, D is TRBD2 (5 bases). Trimming shortened V by 5 bases and J by 6 bases, and 18 bases separated the two germline ends. Germline CDR1 and CDR2: SGHRS and YFSETQ. The CDR3 runs 14 residues. The CDR3 loop reads CASSSGMSLVEQYF. The DNA of the CDR3 is TGCGCCAGCAGTTCCGGGATGTCTTTAGTCGAGCAGTACTTC.

The chain combines TRBV25-1 with TRBJ1-1; D unresolved. Trimming removed 6 bases from V and 6 bases from J, with 8 bases in between. Germline CDR1 MGHDK, CDR2 SYGVNS. The CDR3 is made up of 11 amino acids. CDR3 amino acids: CASRSNAEAFF. Written as DNA, the CDR3 is TGTGCCAGCAGGTCAAATGCTGAAGCTTTCTTT.

This clone has only a few counts. This chain connects TRBV25-1 to TRBJ1-1; D perhaps matches TRBD1 (6 bases). The length of the CDR3 is 13 residues. V was clipped by 4 bases and J by 2 bases, with 8 bases between them. Germline assignment: CDR1 MGHDK and CDR2 SYGVNS. Here the CDR3 reads CASSGQANTEAFF. CDR3 DNA sequence: TGTGCCAGCAGTGGACAGGCAAACACTGAAGCTTTCTTT.

The chain combines TRBV27 with TRBJ1-1, with D unclear. This CDR3 is 14 amino acids long. Germline CDR1 MNHEY, CDR2 SMNVEV (reference sequence). V dropped 2 bases and J dropped 4 bases, with 11 bases sitting between them. CDR3 DNA sequence: TGTGCCAGCAGTTTAGAGGGCGGAATCACTGAAGCTTTCTTT. It codes for CASSLEGGITEAFF.

This chain joins TRBV5-4 and TRBJ2-2, with 12 bases fitting TRBD1. Trimming at V came to 4 bases and at J to 2 bases, leaving 6 bases not matched to a gene. Looked up from germline, CDR1 is SGHNT and CDR2 is YYREEE (reference sequence). This CDR3 contains 17 residues. CDR3 protein: CASSPGQGAVNTGELFF. Here the CDR3 DNA reads TGTGCCAGCAGCCCGGGACAGGGGGCAGTTAACACCGGGGAGCTGTTTTTT.

The chain is built from TRBV5-6 and TRBJ2-5, with 10 bases fitting TRBD1. The germline CDR1 and CDR2 sequences are SGHDT and YYEEEE. Trimming at V came to 4 bases and at J to 3 bases, leaving 6 bases not matched to a gene. The CDR3 has 15 residues. The CDR3 reads CASSRTGGLKETQYF. CDR3 in DNA: TGTGCCAGCAGCAGGACAGGGGGATTAAAAGAGACCCAGTACTTC.

This chain connects TRBV27 to TRBJ2-1; the match to TRBD1 covers 7 bases. This CDR3 has 17 residues. CDR1 is MNHEY, CDR2 SMNVEV, per germline (reference sequence). The V and J ends lost 0 bases and 5 bases, in that order; junction bases with no gene match: 10. In DNA form, the CDR3 reads TGTGCCAGCAGTTTATCAGCCCCCGGGACAGTCCACAATGAGCAGTTCTTC. This translates into CASSLSAPGTVHNEQFF.

This clone was recorded only once. The rearrangement joins TRBV6-1 to TRBJ2-2; D gene ambiguous. V gave up 7 bases and J gave up 5 bases, with 11 bases separating them. Germline V lookup: CDR1 MNHNS, CDR2 SASEGT. There are 13 residues in the CDR3. The CDR3 here is CASTYSRTGELFF. CDR3 nucleotide sequence: TGTGCCAGCACGTACTCCCGGACCGGGGAGCTGTTTTTT.

The V call is TRBV5-5, the J call TRBJ1-2; D unresolved. V was shortened by 0 bases and J by 7 bases, with 13 bases between the two germline ends. The CDR3 is 14 residues long. CDR1 and CDR2 from the germline V gene are SGHKS and YYEKEE (reference sequence). The CDR3 region has the DNA TGTGCCAGCAGCTTGGCCGGGGTAGGGCCTGGCTACACCTTC. Translated: CASSLAGVGPGYTF.

This rearrangement joins TRBV20-1 to TRBJ2-1; no firm D call. The CDR3 runs 10 residues. V dropped 4 bases and J dropped 9 bases, with 7 bases sitting between them. The germline V gene encodes CDR1 DFQATT and CDR2 SNEGSKA (reference sequence). The CDR3 DNA is TGCAGTGCTACCATCATTGAGCAGTTCTTC. It encodes CSATIIEQFF.

V and J are TRBV10-2 and TRBJ2-1, with a tentative D call TRBD2 (5 bases). CDR1 and CDR2 (germline): WSHSY, SAAADI. Trimming shortened V by 2 bases and J by 12 bases, and 11 bases separated the two germline ends. The CDR3 covers 12 residues. CDR3 in DNA: TGCGCCAGCAGTGAGATGGACCGGGGGCAGTTCTTC. It is translated as CASSEMDRGQFF.

The V and J genes are TRBV2 and TRBJ2-7; 14 bases agree with TRBD2. Per germline, CDR1 SNHLY and CDR2 FYNNEI. CDR3 length: 17 amino acids. V lost 4 bases, J lost 0 bases, and 5 bases stayed unmatched. CDR3 in amino acids: CASSARGTSGSSYEQYF. CDR3 DNA: TGTGCCAGCAGTGCCCGTGGGACTAGCGGGAGCTCCTACGAGCAGTACTTC.

V gene TRBV7-6 combines with J gene TRBJ2-7; possibly TRBD1 for D (6 bases). Trimming took off 5 bases at V and 0 bases at J, with 17 bases between the two ends. The germline gives CDR1 SGHVS, CDR2 FNYEAQ. CDR3 length: 16 amino acids. CDR3 sequence reads: CASSPHVRDNSYEQYF. CDR3 nucleotide sequence: TGTGCCAGCAGCCCCCACGTCCGGGACAACTCCTACGAGCAGTACTTC.

The chain links TRBV4-1 to TRBJ1-1; 8 positions agree with TRBD1. In germline, CDR1 is MGHRA, CDR2 YSYEKL. Losses at the gene ends were 4 bases for V and 0 bases for J; bases not matched to a gene: 4. The CDR3 spans 15 residues. CDR3 DNA sequence: TGCGCCAGCAGCCCAGGACAGGGAGTGAACACTGAAGCTTTCTTT. Amino acids: CASSPGQGVNTEAFF.

The CDR3 spells CASNRGTGNSPLHF. For the CDR3, the DNA is TGTGCCAGCAACCGCGGGACAGGGAATTCACCCCTCCACTTT. The rearrangement links TRBV6-1 to TRBJ1-6; 9 bases are a match to TRBD1. V was clipped by 7 bases and J by 7 bases; unmatched bases: 5. The CDR3 consists of 14 residues. Per germline, CDR1 MNHNS and CDR2 SASEGT.

The genes are TRBV27 and TRBJ1-1, with 11 nucleotides matching TRBD1. CDR3 size: 17 residues. Germline V lookup: CDR1 MNHEY, CDR2 SMNVEV (reference sequence). V shed 8 bases, J shed 2 bases, and the junction held 13 bases outside the gene matches. CDR3 amino acids: CASGKRTGGVRNTEAFF. The CDR3 bases are TGTGCCAGCGGGAAAAGGACAGGGGGCGTAAGAAACACTGAAGCTTTCTTT.

A few counts support this clone. The gene calls are TRBV5-6 and TRBJ2-5; no reliable D call. CDR3 length: 15 amino acids. In germline, CDR1 is SGHDT, CDR2 YYEEEE. Trimming removed 1 base from V and 1 base from J, with 11 bases in between. The CDR3 DNA sequence: TGTGCCAGCAGCTTGATTCGCGACTTCCAAGAGACCCAGTACTTC. It encodes CASSLIRDFQETQYF.

The V and J genes are TRBV19 and TRBJ2-1; D perhaps matches TRBD2 (6 bases). The length of the CDR3 is 15 residues. CDR1 and CDR2 (germline): LNHDA, SQIVND (reference sequence). V lost 10 bases to trimming and J lost 9 bases, with 25 bases between them. The CDR3 region has the DNA TGTGCCACCTCCCCCGGGGGAGGACGGTGGGGTGAGCAGTTCTTC. It is translated as CATSPGGGRWGEQFF.

This chain joins TRBV6-5 and TRBJ1-4; D call uncertain. Germline V gives CDR1 MNHEY, CDR2 SVGAGI. Trimming took 4 bases from V and 4 from J, leaving 10 bases between them. The CDR3 covers 14 residues. In nucleotides, the CDR3 is TGTGCCAGCAGTTGGGCAGCATATAATGAAAAACTGTTTTTT. Its protein is CASSWAAYNEKLFF.

The CDR3 loop reads CASSLDQKSEAFF. DNA of the CDR3: TGTGCCAGCAGTTTAGATCAGAAGTCTGAAGCTTTCTTT. V and J are TRBV28 and TRBJ1-1; D is undetermined. In germline, CDR1 is MDHEN, CDR2 SYDVKM. This CDR3 is 13 amino acids long. V lost 2 bases and J 6 bases, leaving 10 bases between the germline ends.

The chain couples TRBV5-6 to TRBJ1-6, with 9 bases matching TRBD1. V gave up 4 bases and J gave up 5 bases; unmatched junction bases: 7. The length of the CDR3 is 16 residues. Germline V gene sequence: CDR1 SGHDT, CDR2 YYEEEE. In nucleotides, the CDR3 is TGTGCCAGCAGCCCACCGGACAGGGGTGATAATTCACCCCTCCACTTT. This translates into CASSPPDRGDNSPLHF. The whole variable domain, filled in from reference TRBV5-6 and TRBJ1-6, reads DAGVTQSPTHLIKTRGQQVTLRCSPKSGHDTVSWYQQALGQGPQFIFQYYEEEERQRGNFPDRFSGHQFPNYSSELNVNALLLGDSALYLCASSPPDRGDNSPLHFGNGTRLTVT.

This clone was detected only a few times. This sequence joins TRBV7-2 and TRBJ2-7; TRBD2 matches at 8 bases. The V gene's germline CDR1 is SGHTA and CDR2 FQGNSA. The CDR3 length is 15 residues. The ends lost 5 bases at V and 4 bases at J; junction bases unmatched: 10. DNA for the CDR3: TGTGCCAGCAGCCCTTCCGGGGGGGTCTGGTACGAGCAGTACTTC. As protein: CASSPSGGVWYEQYF.

The V gene is TRBV7-2, the J gene TRBJ1-6, with TRBD1 as a possible D gene (5 bases). This CDR3 comprises 16 residues. The germline gives CDR1 SGHTA, CDR2 FQGNSA. V was cut by 5 bases and J by 4 bases, with 15 bases left in between. CDR3 sequence: CASSAGNPVYNSPLHF. CDR3 coding DNA: TGTGCCAGCAGCGCAGGGAATCCGGTATATAATTCACCCCTCCACTTT.

This chain uses TRBV7-8 with TRBJ2-3; D perhaps matches TRBD2 (6 bases). Germline CDR1 is SGHVS and CDR2 is FQNEAQ. This CDR3 spans 16 amino acids. The V and J ends lost 1 base and 0 bases respectively, with 11 bases between them. The CDR3 DNA is TGTGCCAGCAGCTTAGAGGGAGGAACTAGCACAGATACGCAGTATTTT. It encodes CASSLEGGTSTDTQYF.

The J gene is TRBJ2-4, the V gene TRBV10-2; D possibly corresponds to TRBD2 (5 bases). In germline, CDR1 is WSHSY, CDR2 SAAADI. V gave up 6 bases and J gave up 3 bases, with 12 bases separating them. The CDR3 has 14 amino acids. The CDR3 sequence is CASSAVRDKNIQYF. CDR3 nucleotide sequence: TGCGCCAGCAGCGCAGTCCGGGACAAAAACATTCAGTACTTC.

This chain links TRBV10-1 with TRBJ1-1; 12 bases map to TRBD1. The CDR3 is 14 residues long. Germline trimming cut 4 bases from V and 6 bases from J; bases unmatched to any gene: 3. Germline-derived CDR1 and CDR2 are WNHNN and SYGVQD (reference sequence). In DNA form, the CDR3 reads TGCGCCAGCAGTGCCGGGACAGGGGGCTCTGAAGCTTTCTTT. This gives the protein CASSAGTGGSEAFF.

This clone was seen a handful of times. The V gene is TRBV4-1, the J gene TRBJ2-7, with a weak D call TRBD1 (6 bases). This CDR3 has 13 residues. V dropped 4 bases and J dropped 3 bases, with 10 bases sitting between them. Germline V CDR1 and CDR2: MGHRA, YSYEKL. CDR3 protein: CASSLRGNYEQYF. In DNA, the CDR3 is TGCGCCAGCAGCCTCAGGGGTAACTACGAGCAGTACTTC.

CDR3 amino acids: CASSWGSGGREQYF. In DNA, the CDR3 is TGTGCCAGCAGTTGGGGGTCGGGGGGGCGCGAGCAGTACTTC. The J gene is TRBJ2-7, the V gene TRBV27; the match to TRBD2 covers 8 bases. Trimming took 4 bases from V and 6 from J; bases not matched to a gene: 8. The CDR3 is made up of 14 amino acids. Germline V gives CDR1 MNHEY, CDR2 SMNVEV (reference sequence).

The gene calls are TRBV7-9 and TRBJ2-5, with TRBD1 matching over 7 bases. CDR3 length equals 14 residues. J gave up 4 bases and V 3 bases, and 5 bases lay outside the gene matches. Per the germline V gene, CDR1 is SEHNR and CDR2 is FQNEAQ (reference sequence). CDR3 nucleotides: TGTGCCAGCAGCTTCGGGACAGACGGAGAGACCCAGTACTTC. Protein sequence: CASSFGTDGETQYF.